A single sample is the source of the 24 T cell receptor beta chains below, sequenced in a study of blood T cell repertoires in COVID-19. Only in-frame clones appear in the TCRdb table, and some are missing; sequencing was by immunoSEQ multiplex PCR. The sample holds about 250,000 clones, about four fifths seen once. Sequenced input: peripheral blood. The receptors here all came from an elderly man with acute or convalescent COVID-19.

The chain recombines TRBV5-4 with TRBJ2-3; D unclear. Trimming removed 1 base from V and 5 bases from J, with 11 bases in between. Germline-derived CDR1 and CDR2 are SGHNT and YYREEE (reference sequence). The CDR3 length is 14 residues. The CDR3 sequence is CASSLTWSQDTQYF. The CDR3 DNA is TGTGCCAGCAGCTTGACCTGGAGCCAAGATACGCAGTATTTT.

This chain connects TRBV3-1 (or the pseudogene TRBV3-2) to TRBJ1-2; TRBD1 matches at 7 bases. Germline V gives CDR1 LGHDT, CDR2 YNNKEL (reference sequence). The CDR3 extends over 15 amino acids. V shed 2 bases, J shed 1 base, and the junction held 4 bases outside the gene matches. This chain's CDR3 is CASSQSTGVNYGYTF. The DNA for the CDR3 is TGTGCCAGCAGCCAATCAACAGGGGTTAACTATGGCTACACCTTC.

The V and J genes are TRBV9 and TRBJ1-2; D gene uncertain. Germline assignment: CDR1 SGDLS and CDR2 YYNGEE. V lost 0 bases, J lost 1 base, and 10 bases lay in between. CDR3 length: 15 amino acids. This chain's CDR3 is CASSVGENGNYGYTF. The CDR3 nucleotides read TGTGCCAGCAGCGTAGGGGAGAACGGTAACTATGGCTACACCTTC.

The chain employs TRBV5-4 and TRBJ2-2; TRBD1 matches 7 bases. Trimming at V came to 1 base and at J to 1 base, leaving 4 bases not matched to a gene. The CDR3 sequence is 16 residues long. Germline V CDR1 and CDR2: SGHNT, YYREEE (reference sequence). CDR3 loop: CASSLPPGGNTGELFF. For the CDR3, the DNA is TGTGCCAGCAGCTTGCCCCCAGGGGGGAACACCGGGGAGCTGTTTTTT. Full variable domain (outside the CDR3, taken from reference TRBV5-4 and TRBJ2-2): ETGVTQSPTHLIKTRGQQVTLRCSSQSGHNTVSWYQQALGQGPQFIFQYYREEENGRGNFPPRFSGLQFPNYSSELNVNALELDDSALYLCASSLPPGGNTGELFFGEGSRLTVL.

The rearrangement joins TRBV7-3 to TRBJ2-1; TRBD2 matches at 10 bases. V shed 0 bases and J 7 bases; nucleotides not matched to a gene: 0. CDR1 is SGHTA and CDR2 is FQGTGA in the germline V gene. The CDR3 runs to 14 residues. DNA for the CDR3: TGTGCCAGCAGCTTAACGACTAGCGGGAATGAGCAGTTCTTC. The encoded protein is CASSLTTSGNEQFF.

The genes are TRBV3-1 (or the pseudogene TRBV3-2) and TRBJ1-1; D gene unclear. This CDR3 contains 12 residues. Trimming removed 4 bases from V and 5 bases from J, with 8 bases in between. Germline V gene lookup returns CDR1 LGHDT and CDR2 YNNKEL (reference sequence). The CDR3 region is CASSLQRTEAFF. In DNA, the CDR3 is TGTGCCAGCAGCCTTCAGCGGACTGAAGCTTTCTTT.

The rearrangement joins TRBV28 to TRBJ1-2, with 8 bases aligning to TRBD1. With V trimmed by 8 bases and J by 2 bases, 1 base remained unmatched. CDR3 length: 12 residues. CDR1 is MDHEN, CDR2 SYDVKM, per germline. In nucleotides, the CDR3 is TGTGCCAGCCGGACAGGGAACTATGGCTACACCTTC. Translation: CASRTGNYGYTF.

The gene calls are TRBV5-8 and TRBJ1-6; 7 bases match TRBD1. The CDR3 loop spans 15 amino acids. Looked up from germline, CDR1 is SGHTS and CDR2 is YDEGEE. V shed 2 bases and J 7 bases; nucleotides not matched to a gene: 6. This chain's CDR3 is CASSLRRGHNSPLHF. The CDR3 bases are TGTGCCAGCAGCTTAAGGAGGGGGCACAATTCACCCCTCCACTTT.

The chain recombines TRBV2 with TRBJ2-7; 12 bases match TRBD2. The CDR3 length is 17 residues. V was clipped by 7 bases and J by 0 bases; unmatched bases: 10. In germline, CDR1 is SNHLY, CDR2 FYNNEI. This CDR3 is CASMFQLAGGVSYEQYF. The DNA of the CDR3 is TGTGCCAGCATGTTCCAGCTAGCGGGGGGGGTCTCCTACGAGCAGTACTTC.

The V call is TRBV11-1, the J call TRBJ2-7; D is undetermined. The CDR3 runs 14 residues. Trimming took 2 bases from V and 4 from J, leaving 12 bases between them. Germline V gives CDR1 SGHAT, CDR2 FQDESV (reference sequence). CDR3 nucleotide sequence: TGTGCCAGCAGCTTATCTCGAGGCCCTTACGAGCAGTACTTC. Protein sequence: CASSLSRGPYEQYF.

This chain links TRBV7-9 with TRBJ1-2; weak D call: TRBD1 (5 bases). The CDR3 consists of 15 residues. V dropped 3 bases and J dropped 7 bases, with 18 bases sitting between them. Per the germline V gene, CDR1 is SEHNR and CDR2 is FQNEAQ (reference sequence). The CDR3 DNA sequence: TGTGCCAGCAGCTTCAGTCCAGGGAATATGGGTGGCTACACCTTC. Protein sequence: CASSFSPGNMGGYTF.

The chain combines TRBV13 with TRBJ2-7; TRBD1 aligns across 8 bases. Germline CDR1 PRHDT, CDR2 FYEKMQ (reference sequence). With V trimmed by 1 base and J by 7 bases, 9 bases remained unmatched. CDR3 length equals 15 residues. The CDR3 is CASSLATGVRREQYF. The CDR3 DNA follows: TGTGCCAGCAGCTTAGCGACAGGGGTCCGTAGGGAGCAGTACTTC.

In its sample, this clone was seen a few times. The rearrangement uses TRBV6-1 and TRBJ1-2, with 9 positions matching TRBD1. Germline CDR1 reads MNHNS; CDR2 reads SASEGT. Trimming took 2 bases from V and 4 from J; bases not matched to a gene: 5. The CDR3 sequence is 15 residues long. The CDR3 nucleotides read TGTGCCAGCAGTGAAACGGGACAGGGACCCTATGGCTACACCTTC. It encodes CASSETGQGPYGYTF.

This CDR3 is CASSLDLGLSYEQYF. CDR3 nucleotide sequence: TGTGCCAGCAGCTTAGATCTGGGACTCTCCTACGAGCAGTACTTC. The chain couples TRBV7-2 to TRBJ2-7, with a tentative D call TRBD2 (6 bases). Germline V gene sequence: CDR1 SGHTA, CDR2 FQGNSA. V shed 1 base and J shed 0 bases, with 10 bases lying between them. The CDR3 has 15 amino acids. Full variable domain (remainder filled in from reference TRBV7-2 and TRBJ2-7): GAGVSQSPSNKVTEKGKDVELRCDPISGHTALYWYRQSLGQGLEFLIYFQGNSAPDKSGLPSDRFSAERTGGSVSTLTIQRTQQEDSAVYLCASSLDLGLSYEQYFGPGTRLTVT.

Only one count was recorded for this clone. This chain links TRBV5-1 with TRBJ1-2, with 9 positions matching TRBD1. The J segment lost 0 bases and the V segment lost 3 bases, leaving 6 bases of the junction unmatched. The germline CDR1 and CDR2 sequences are SGHRS and YFSETQ. The CDR3 is 16 amino acids. CDR3 coding DNA: TGCGCCAGCAGCTGGGGACAGGGATTAGCTAACTATGGCTACACCTTC. This encodes CASSWGQGLANYGYTF. Drawing the rest from reference TRBV5-1 and TRBJ1-2, the complete variable domain is KAGVTQTPRYLIKTRGQQVTLSCSPISGHRSVSWYQQTPGQGLQFLFEYFSETQRNKGNFPGRFSGRQFSNSRSEMNVSTLELGDSALYLCASSWGQGLANYGYTFGSGTRLTVV.

This rearrangement joins TRBV5-6 to TRBJ2-3, with 8 positions matching TRBD1. Germline trimming cut 5 bases from V and 8 bases from J; bases unmatched to any gene: 13. Germline values: CDR1 SGHDT, CDR2 YYEEEE. This CDR3 is built from 15 residues. The CDR3 protein is CASSTPGQVGSTQYF. The CDR3 coding sequence is TGTGCCAGCAGTACCCCGGGACAGGTGGGGAGTACGCAGTATTTT.

This rearrangement joins TRBV6-5 to TRBJ2-7; possible D gene TRBD1, 5 bases. Trimming took off 6 bases at V and 6 bases at J, with 15 bases between the two ends. From germline, CDR1 is MNHEY and CDR2 SVGAGI. The CDR3 runs 13 residues. CDR3: CASRRQGGSEQYF. CDR3 sequence (DNA): TGTGCCAGCAGGAGGCAGGGTGGAAGCGAGCAGTACTTC.

This rearrangement joins TRBV5-4 to TRBJ2-2; 9 nucleotides align to TRBD1. Germline loops: CDR1 SGHNT, CDR2 YYREEE (reference sequence). J was trimmed by 3 bases and V by 3 bases; bases with no gene match: 6. The CDR3 loop spans 16 amino acids. CDR3 DNA sequence: TGTGCCAGCAGCTCCCCGACAGGGGGATACACCGGGGAGCTGTTTTTT. This gives the protein CASSSPTGGYTGELFF.

This clone has more than one count but fewer than ten. The same CDR3 also results from other DNA sequences found in this sample. The rearrangement joins TRBV30 to TRBJ1-5; D not certain. This CDR3 contains 13 residues. Deletions cut 0 bases from V and 2 bases from J, with 5 bases between. The germline CDR1 and CDR2 sequences are GTSNPN and SVGIG (reference sequence). CDR3 nucleotide sequence: TGTGCCTGGAGTGTCGCAGGCAATCAGCCCCAGCATTTT. It is translated as CAWSVAGNQPQHF.

Only one count was recorded for this clone. The chain employs TRBV7-2 and TRBJ2-4; 12 bases line up with TRBD1. The CDR3 has 18 amino acids. V shed 5 bases, J shed 8 bases, and the junction held 16 bases outside the gene matches. Germline V lookup: CDR1 SGHTA, CDR2 FQGNSA. The CDR3 DNA is TGTGCCAGCAGCCCACCGGGACAGGGGGCGTTATCCCGTCACATTCAGTACTTC. Its protein is CASSPPGQGALSRHIQYF.

The V call is TRBV6-2 or TRBV6-3, the J call TRBJ1-3; the match to TRBD1 covers 7 bases. The CDR3 spans 14 residues. V lost 5 bases, J lost 4 bases, and 5 bases stayed unmatched. Germline-derived CDR1 and CDR2 are MNHEY and SVGEGT. CDR3 loop: CASSVRGTGNTIYF. The DNA of the CDR3 is TGTGCCAGCAGTGTCAGGGGGACCGGAAACACCATATATTTT.

As to this clone: One end of the junction varies from germline; a read error may be responsible. CDR3: CASSVITGSDTLF. CDR3 bases: TGTGCCAGCAGTGTTATTACAGGTTCCGATACCCTTTTT. The chain combines TRBV28 with TRBJ1-4; possible D gene TRBD1, 5 bases. The germline V gene encodes CDR1 MDHEN and CDR2 SYDVKM. The CDR3 totals 13 residues.

In its sample, this clone was seen a few times. This chain uses TRBV27 with TRBJ1-2; 7 bases match TRBD1. The CDR3 loop spans 14 amino acids. Unmatched junction bases numbered 7, after V lost 1 base and J lost 8 bases. Germline V CDR1 and CDR2: MNHEY, SMNVEV (reference sequence). The CDR3 loop reads CASSLLGTAYGYTF. For the CDR3, the DNA is TGTGCCAGCAGTTTATTGGGGACAGCCTACGGCTACACCTTC.

Only one count was recorded for this clone. The genes are TRBV24-1 and TRBJ2-1; TRBD2 agrees at 9 bases. CDR1 and CDR2 from the germline V gene are KGHDR and SFDVKD. The CDR3 sequence is 14 residues long. V trimming: 12 bases; J trimming: 5 bases; junction bases outside the gene matches: 10. CDR3 in amino acids: CASSQAGGNNEQFF. In nucleotides, the CDR3 is TGTGCCTCCTCTCAGGCGGGGGGGAACAATGAGCAGTTCTTC.